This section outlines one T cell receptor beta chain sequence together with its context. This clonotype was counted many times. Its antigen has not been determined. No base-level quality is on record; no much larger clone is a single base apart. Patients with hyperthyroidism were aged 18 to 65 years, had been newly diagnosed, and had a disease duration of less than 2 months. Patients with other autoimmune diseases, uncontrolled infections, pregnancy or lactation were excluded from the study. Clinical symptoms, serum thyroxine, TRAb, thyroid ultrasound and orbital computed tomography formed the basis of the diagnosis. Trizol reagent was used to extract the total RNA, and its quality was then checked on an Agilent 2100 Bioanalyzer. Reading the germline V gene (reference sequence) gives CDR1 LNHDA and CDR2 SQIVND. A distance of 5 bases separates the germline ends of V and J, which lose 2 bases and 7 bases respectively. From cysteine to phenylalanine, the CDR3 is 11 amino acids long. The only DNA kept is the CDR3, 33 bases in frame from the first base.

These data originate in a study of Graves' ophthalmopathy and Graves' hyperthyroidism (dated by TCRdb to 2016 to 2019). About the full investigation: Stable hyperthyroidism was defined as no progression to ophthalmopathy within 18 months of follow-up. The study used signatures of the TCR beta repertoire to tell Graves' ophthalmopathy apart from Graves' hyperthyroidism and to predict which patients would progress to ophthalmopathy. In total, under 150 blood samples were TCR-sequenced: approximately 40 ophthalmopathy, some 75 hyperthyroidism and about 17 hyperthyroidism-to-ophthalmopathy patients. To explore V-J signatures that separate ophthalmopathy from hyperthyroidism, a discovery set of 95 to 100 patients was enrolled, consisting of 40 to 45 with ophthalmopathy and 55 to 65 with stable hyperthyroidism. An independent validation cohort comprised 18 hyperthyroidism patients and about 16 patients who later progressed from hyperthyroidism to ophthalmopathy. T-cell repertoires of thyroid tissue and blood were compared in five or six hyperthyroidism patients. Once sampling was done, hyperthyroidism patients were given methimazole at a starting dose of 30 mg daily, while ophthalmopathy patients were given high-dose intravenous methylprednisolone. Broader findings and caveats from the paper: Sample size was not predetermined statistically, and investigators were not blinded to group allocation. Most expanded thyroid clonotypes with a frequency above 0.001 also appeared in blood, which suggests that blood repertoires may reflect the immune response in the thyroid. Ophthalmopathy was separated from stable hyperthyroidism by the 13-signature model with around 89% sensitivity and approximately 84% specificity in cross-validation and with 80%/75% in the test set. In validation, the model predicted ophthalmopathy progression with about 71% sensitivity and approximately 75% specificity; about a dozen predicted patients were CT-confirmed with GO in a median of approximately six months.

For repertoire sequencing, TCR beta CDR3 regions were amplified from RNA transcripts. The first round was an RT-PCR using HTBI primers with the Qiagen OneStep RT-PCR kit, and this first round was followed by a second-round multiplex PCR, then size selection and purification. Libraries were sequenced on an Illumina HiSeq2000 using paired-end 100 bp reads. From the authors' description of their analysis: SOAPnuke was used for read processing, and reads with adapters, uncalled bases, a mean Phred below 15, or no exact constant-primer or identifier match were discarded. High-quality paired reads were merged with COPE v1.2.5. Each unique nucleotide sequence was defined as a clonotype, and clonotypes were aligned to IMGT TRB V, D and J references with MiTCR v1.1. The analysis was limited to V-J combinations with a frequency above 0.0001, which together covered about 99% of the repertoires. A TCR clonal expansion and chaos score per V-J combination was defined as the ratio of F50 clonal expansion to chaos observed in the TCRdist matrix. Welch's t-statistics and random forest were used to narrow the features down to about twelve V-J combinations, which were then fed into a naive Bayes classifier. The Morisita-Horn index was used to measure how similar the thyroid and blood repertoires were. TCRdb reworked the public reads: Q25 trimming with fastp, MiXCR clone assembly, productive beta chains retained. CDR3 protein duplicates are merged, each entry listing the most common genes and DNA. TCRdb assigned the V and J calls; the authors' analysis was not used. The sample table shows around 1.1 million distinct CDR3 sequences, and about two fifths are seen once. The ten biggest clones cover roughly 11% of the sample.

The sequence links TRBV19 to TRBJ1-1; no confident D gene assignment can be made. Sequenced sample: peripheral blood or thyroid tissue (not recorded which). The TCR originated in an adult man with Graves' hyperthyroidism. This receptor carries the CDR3 CASSITDEAFF. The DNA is TGTGCCAGTAGTATAACGGATGAAGCTTTCTTT.